These 3 T cell receptor beta chains originate from one sample sequenced in a study of a mutant IDH1 vaccine in newly diagnosed glioma. Specified time point: week 11, during vaccination. The vaccine gave 300 ug of a 20-mer mutant IDH1 peptide subcutaneously per dose. Sequencing was performed with immunoSEQ multiplex PCR; in TCRdb, only in-frame clones are kept and a portion is missing. The sample yields 95,000 to 120,000 clones, roughly 90% seen once. The antigens of these receptors remain unknown. This material consisted of PBMCs, taken from a glioma patient whose treatment included an IDH1 peptide vaccine. Source of these receptors: a woman aged 45-60 years with glioma.

The J gene is TRBJ1-1, the V gene TRBV19; D not certain. The CDR3 length is 15 residues. The germline V and J ends were trimmed by 3 bases and 2 bases, with 13 bases remaining between them. Germline loops: CDR1 LNHDA, CDR2 SQIVND (reference sequence). The CDR3 DNA is TGTGCCAGTAGTATTTCTGGGTTTGATAACACTGAAGCTTTCTTT. It specifies CASSISGFDNTEAFF.

This sequence joins TRBV5-6 and TRBJ2-3, with D uncertain. This CDR3 has 11 amino acids. Germline V gene sequence: CDR1 SGHDT, CDR2 YYEEEE. V was trimmed by 3 bases and J by 6 bases, leaving 5 bases between them. DNA of the CDR3: TGTGCCAGCAGCTCCACGGATACGCAGTATTTT. Translated: CASSSTDTQYF.

This chain links TRBV10-3 with TRBJ2-7; TRBD1 matches 9 bases. Per the germline V gene, CDR1 is ENHRY and CDR2 is SYGVKD. There are 17 residues in the CDR3. After removal of 5 bases from V and 2 bases from J, the junction contained 13 bases not matched to a gene. The CDR3 DNA sequence: TGTGCCATCAGTAAGGGAGGGTGGGGGACAGGGACCTACGAGCAGTACTTC. This translates into CAISKGGWGTGTYEQYF.